These 25 T cell receptor beta chains were sequenced from one sample in a study of blood T cell repertoires in COVID-19. Clones were sequenced by immunoSEQ multiplex PCR, and TCRdb holds only the in-frame ones, with some missing. The table records approximately 310,000 clones, around 90% of them present only once. Sequencing was performed on PBMCs or T cells enriched from blood (not recorded which). The source of these receptors is a man in his 60s who had recovered from COVID-19.

The chain combines TRBV3-1 (or the pseudogene TRBV3-2) with TRBJ2-7, with D tentatively TRBD2 (6 bases). The germline gives CDR1 LGHDT, CDR2 YNNKEL (reference sequence). The V gene lost 4 bases and the J gene lost 6 bases, with 13 bases spanning the gap. This CDR3 contains 13 residues. CDR3 sequence reads: CASSPFAGGEQYF. DNA of the CDR3: TGTGCCAGCAGCCCCTTCGCCGGGGGCGAGCAGTACTTC.

The chain uses TRBV19 and TRBJ2-1, with 11 bases fitting TRBD2. This CDR3 comprises 18 residues. Unmatched junction bases numbered 9, after V lost 0 bases and J lost 5 bases. The V gene's germline CDR1 is LNHDA and CDR2 SQIVND (reference sequence). The CDR3 reads CASSIDLTSGSRNNEQFF. Here the CDR3 DNA reads TGTGCCAGTAGTATAGATTTAACTAGCGGGAGTAGGAACAATGAGCAGTTCTTC.

The chain couples TRBV12-3 or TRBV12-4 to TRBJ2-7; D is possibly TRBD1 (6 bases). V lost 6 bases and J 1 base, leaving 7 bases between the germline ends. The CDR3 has 12 amino acids. CDR3 protein: CASRTGSYEQYF. In nucleotides, the CDR3 is TGTGCCAGCAGAACAGGGTCCTACGAGCAGTACTTC.

This clone was found once. The chain recombines TRBV19 with TRBJ2-5; D is ambiguous. The V end lost 5 bases, the J end lost 1 base, and 17 bases lay between the germline ends. The germline gives CDR1 LNHDA, CDR2 SQIVND (reference sequence). The CDR3 covers 16 residues. The CDR3 sequence: CASSHATRSRQETQYF. CDR3 nucleotide sequence: TGTGCCAGTAGTCACGCCACCCGGTCACGCCAAGAGACCCAGTACTTC.

The CDR3 region has the DNA TGTGCCAGCAGTTTATGGTCCAGGGGGCAAGAGACCCAGTACTTC. It codes for CASSLWSRGQETQYF. The genes are TRBV28 and TRBJ2-5; 7 bases align to TRBD1. After removal of 0 bases from V and 2 bases from J, the junction contained 3 bases not matched to a gene. CDR1 is MDHEN, CDR2 SYDVKM, per germline. This CDR3 contains 15 residues.

This clone was counted a single time. The rearrangement links TRBV28 to TRBJ1-5; D unresolved. From germline, CDR1 is MDHEN and CDR2 SYDVKM. The CDR3 spans 14 residues. Trimming shortened V by 1 base and J by 9 bases, and 13 bases separated the two germline ends. The CDR3 nucleotides are TGTGCCAGCAGTTTATTGACTGATTTTCGGCCCCAGCATTTT. This encodes CASSLLTDFRPQHF.

The rearrangement joins TRBV7-2 to TRBJ2-4; a possible D gene is TRBD1 (5 bases). Germline V gene lookup returns CDR1 SGHTA and CDR2 FQGNSA. Between the trimmed V and J ends, which lost 4 bases and 3 bases, there was a span of 13 bases. The CDR3 sequence is 15 residues long. CDR3 in DNA: TGTGCCAGCAGCTCCTCCGGACAATACAAAAACATTCAGTACTTC. As protein: CASSSSGQYKNIQYF.

This sequence joins TRBV6-5 and TRBJ2-7, with D possibly TRBD2 on 5 matching bases. V shed 4 bases and J shed 6 bases, with 19 bases lying between them. Germline CDR1 and CDR2: MNHEY and SVGAGI. The CDR3 totals 15 residues. The CDR3 here is CASSSPLDLGGEQYF. The CDR3 DNA reads TGTGCCAGCAGTTCCCCTCTGGACTTAGGAGGCGAGCAGTACTTC.

This rearrangement joins TRBV4-3 to TRBJ1-2; TRBD1 matches at 8 bases. V was pared by 1 base and J by 3 bases, with 4 bases of the junction left unmatched. The CDR3 length is 15 residues. Germline assignment: CDR1 LGHNA and CDR2 YSLEER. The CDR3 protein is CASSQAEDRDYGYTF. In DNA, the CDR3 is TGCGCCAGCAGCCAAGCGGAGGACAGGGACTATGGCTACACCTTC.

The count of this clone is one. The chain couples TRBV28 to TRBJ2-7; D ambiguous. Germline CDR1 MDHEN, CDR2 SYDVKM. This CDR3 is 14 amino acids long. With 6 bases removed from V and 2 bases from J, the gap between germline ends came to 14 bases. The chain's CDR3 is CASRESEPPYEQYF. The DNA of the CDR3 is TGTGCCAGCAGGGAGTCAGAGCCTCCCTACGAGCAGTACTTC.

Details on this clone: The identical CDR3 is also encoded by other nucleotide sequences in the sample. The chain uses TRBV5-1 and TRBJ1-5; 8 bases are shared with TRBD1. The V segment lost 0 bases and the J segment 4 bases; nucleotides outside the gene matches: 3. Germline lookup yields CDR1 SGHRS and CDR2 YFSETQ. This CDR3 is built from 15 residues. DNA of the CDR3: TGCGCCAGCAGCTTGGGAGGGACAGGAAATCAGCCCCAGCATTTT. This gives the protein CASSLGGTGNQPQHF.

The rearrangement uses TRBV9 and TRBJ2-1, with a possible D match to TRBD2 (6 bases). The V end lost 3 bases, the J end lost 0 bases, and 10 bases lay between the germline ends. The V gene's germline CDR1 is SGDLS and CDR2 YYNGEE. CDR3 length: 15 amino acids. CDR3 sequence (DNA): TGTGCCAGCAGCGATAGCGGTTTCTCCTACAATGAGCAGTTCTTC. It is translated as CASSDSGFSYNEQFF.

The CDR3 is CASRSGVYNEQFF. CDR3 nucleotides: TGTGCCAGTAGGAGCGGAGTGTACAATGAGCAGTTCTTC. The rearrangement links TRBV19 to TRBJ2-1, with D maybe TRBD2 (5 bases). The ends were cut back, 6 bases at V and 4 bases at J, with 10 bases in the middle. Germline values: CDR1 LNHDA, CDR2 SQIVND (reference sequence). The CDR3 spans 13 residues.

The genes are TRBV5-1 and TRBJ2-7; the D gene is possibly TRBD2 (6 bases). The germline V gene has CDR1 SGHRS and CDR2 YFSETQ. V lost 8 bases, J lost 1 base, and 16 bases lay in between. This CDR3 is built from 14 residues. CDR3 residues: CASNTGLTSYEQYF. The DNA of the CDR3 is TGCGCCAGTAATACGGGACTGACGTCCTACGAGCAGTACTTC. Looking up the rest from reference TRBV5-1 and TRBJ2-7 gives the full variable domain: KAGVTQTPRYLIKTRGQQVTLSCSPISGHRSVSWYQQTPGQGLQFLFEYFSETQRNKGNFPGRFSGRQFSNSRSEMNVSTLELGDSALYLCASNTGLTSYEQYFGPGTRLTVT.

This chain uses TRBV5-1 with TRBJ2-2; D is undetermined. The V end lost 7 bases, the J end lost 6 bases, and 13 bases lay between the germline ends. Per germline, CDR1 SGHRS and CDR2 YFSETQ. CDR3 length: 13 residues. In nucleotides, the CDR3 is TGCGCCAGCCACCTGACCGCGGCCGGGGAGCTGTTTTTT. Its translation is CASHLTAAGELFF.

A remark on this clone: This specimen includes other DNA sequences encoding the same CDR3. V and J are TRBV2 and TRBJ2-3, with 7 bases lining up with TRBD1. The CDR3 is 15 amino acids. Trimming at V came to 6 bases and at J to 3 bases, leaving 9 bases not matched to a gene. Germline-derived CDR1 and CDR2 are SNHLY and FYNNEI. CDR3 DNA: TGTGCCAGCAGCAACCCGGGACAGTCTACAGATACGCAGTATTTT. Translation: CASSNPGQSTDTQYF.

The table lists this clone with a few counts. This chain links TRBV6-5 with TRBJ1-5; weak D call: TRBD1 (6 bases). V gave up 6 bases and J gave up 0 bases, with 12 bases separating them. Germline loops: CDR1 MNHEY, CDR2 SVGAGI. The CDR3 sequence is 15 residues long. Here the CDR3 reads CASRPSGDSNQPQHF. The CDR3, as DNA: TGTGCCAGCAGACCTTCAGGGGATAGCAATCAGCCCCAGCATTTT.

This chain links TRBV3-1 (or the pseudogene TRBV3-2) with TRBJ1-1, with D possibly being TRBD1 (5 bases). Per germline, CDR1 LGHDT and CDR2 YNNKEL (reference sequence). V dropped 1 base and J dropped 3 bases, with 18 bases sitting between them. The CDR3 sequence is 17 residues long. The CDR3 reads CASSQVSMEGFDTEAFF. The CDR3, as DNA: TGTGCCAGCAGCCAAGTATCAATGGAGGGGTTCGACACTGAAGCTTTCTTT.

V is TRBV7-2 and J is TRBJ2-3; perhaps TRBD2 as D (5 bases). V shed 5 bases and J shed 13 bases, with 16 bases lying between them. Germline CDR1 is SGHTA and CDR2 is FQGNSA. This CDR3 comprises 12 residues. In DNA form, the CDR3 reads TGTGCCAGCAGCCCCGACTACCTCCAAGAGTATTTT. This sequence encodes CASSPDYLQEYF.

This sequence joins TRBV7-8 and TRBJ2-5; 8 positions match TRBD1. Germline-derived CDR1 and CDR2 are SGHVS and FQNEAQ. CDR3 length: 15 residues. The ends lost 5 bases at V and 5 bases at J; junction bases unmatched: 10. CDR3 coding DNA: TGTGCCAGCAGCCCCGCCAGGGGGCAAGGGGAGACCCAGTACTTC. Translating gives CASSPARGQGETQYF.

For the CDR3, the DNA is TGCGCCAGCAGCCAAGATGGAGCGGGAGGATACAATGAGCAGTTCTTC. It is translated as CASSQDGAGGYNEQFF. This chain uses TRBV4-1 with TRBJ2-1; 9 positions agree with TRBD2. The CDR3 spans 16 residues. After removal of 0 bases from V and 4 bases from J, the junction contained 4 bases not matched to a gene. Germline V gives CDR1 MGHRA, CDR2 YSYEKL.

The V gene is TRBV19, the J gene TRBJ1-5, with a weak D call TRBD1 (5 bases). CDR3 length: 14 amino acids. V was cut by 4 bases and J by 3 bases, with 10 bases left in between. Looked up from germline, CDR1 is LNHDA and CDR2 is SQIVND (reference sequence). CDR3 sequence reads: CASSTRQFNQPQHF. CDR3 DNA sequence: TGTGCCAGTAGTACCCGACAGTTCAATCAGCCCCAGCATTTT.

The V and J genes are TRBV10-3 and TRBJ2-3; 13 nucleotides line up with TRBD2. The CDR3 has 18 residues. Looked up from germline, CDR1 is ENHRY and CDR2 is SYGVKD. The V segment lost 0 bases and the J segment 5 bases; nucleotides outside the gene matches: 8. CDR3 nucleotides: TGTGCCATCAGTGAGTCTGTCGGACTAGCGGGAGTCGGAGATACGCAGTATTTT. It specifies CAISESVGLAGVGDTQYF.

The gene calls are TRBV29-1 and TRBJ2-5; TRBD1 matches 11 bases. There are 15 residues in the CDR3. Germline V lookup: CDR1 SQVTM, CDR2 ANQGSEA. V lost 4 bases, J lost 7 bases, and 11 bases stayed unmatched. The CDR3 coding sequence is TGCAGCGTTGGGGACAGGGGGACAGCCCGGGGGACCCAGTACTTC. Encoded protein: CSVGDRGTARGTQYF.

This clone has a handful of counts. The chain couples TRBV5-6 to TRBJ2-7; D possibly corresponds to TRBD2 (7 bases). The CDR3 runs to 18 residues. V was clipped by 2 bases and J by 0 bases, with 21 bases between them. Germline V gene lookup returns CDR1 SGHDT and CDR2 YYEEEE. CDR3 residues: CASSFGGLAERFSYEQYF. The CDR3 bases are TGTGCCAGCAGCTTTGGGGGGCTAGCGGAGCGGTTCTCCTACGAGCAGTACTTC. The whole variable domain, filled in from reference TRBV5-6 and TRBJ2-7, reads DAGVTQSPTHLIKTRGQQVTLRCSPKSGHDTVSWYQQALGQGPQFIFQYYEEEERQRGNFPDRFSGHQFPNYSSELNVNALLLGDSALYLCASSFGGLAERFSYEQYFGPGTRLTVT.